Here is one T cell receptor beta chain with its context. Its antigen remains unidentified. cDNA libraries of TCR beta carried unique molecular identifiers. TCRdb ran MiXCR on the PCR reads and lists one entry per CDR3 protein. The sample lists some 700,000 distinct CDR3 sequences; approximately 60% were seen once. The CDR3 runs 14 residues. V was cut by 4 bases and J by 4 bases, with 11 bases left in between. CDR1 is SNHLY and CDR2 is FYNNEI in the germline V gene. The data originate from a study of post-analysis software for immune sequencing data. Study-level information: Relapsing-remitting, secondary progressive and progressive-relapsing courses of multiple sclerosis were included. Notes on the study in general: Patients with multiple sclerosis recorded significantly lower normalized Chao1 diversity than controls, the study found. TRBV5-6, TRBV5-1 and TRBV20-1 belonged to a set of roughly five TRBV segments that were more frequent in patients than controls. F measure showed strong co-clustering of same-batch samples.

Input material: blood. This clonotype originated in a girl aged 2 to 10 with multiple sclerosis. The chain couples TRBV2 to TRBJ1-5; weak D call: TRBD1 (5 bases). This CDR3 reads CASSGDGGNQPQHF. CDR3 DNA: TGTGCCAGCAGTGGGGACGGAGGTAATCAGCCCCAGCATTTT.